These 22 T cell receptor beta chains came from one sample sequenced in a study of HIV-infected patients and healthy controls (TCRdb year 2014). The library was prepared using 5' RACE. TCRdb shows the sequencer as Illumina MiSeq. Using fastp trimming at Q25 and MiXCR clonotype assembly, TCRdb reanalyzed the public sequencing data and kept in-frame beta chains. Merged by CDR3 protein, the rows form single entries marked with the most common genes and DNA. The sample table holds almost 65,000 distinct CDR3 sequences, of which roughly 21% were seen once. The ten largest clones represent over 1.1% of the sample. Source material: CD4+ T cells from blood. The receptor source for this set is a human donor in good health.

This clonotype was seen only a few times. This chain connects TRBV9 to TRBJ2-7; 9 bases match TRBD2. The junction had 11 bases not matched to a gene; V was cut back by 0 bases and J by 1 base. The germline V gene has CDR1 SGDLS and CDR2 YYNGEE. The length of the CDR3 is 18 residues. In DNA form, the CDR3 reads TGTGCCAGCAGCGTAGGAACTAGCGGGTACAGACAATCCTACGAGCAGTACTTC. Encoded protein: CASSVGTSGYRQSYEQYF.

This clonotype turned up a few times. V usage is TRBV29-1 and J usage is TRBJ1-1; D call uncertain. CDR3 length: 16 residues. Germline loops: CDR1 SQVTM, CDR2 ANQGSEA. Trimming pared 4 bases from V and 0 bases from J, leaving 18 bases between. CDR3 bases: TGCAGCGTTGCGGTATGGGGTAAGAATATGAACACTGAAGCTTTCTTT. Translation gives CSVAVWGKNMNTEAFF.

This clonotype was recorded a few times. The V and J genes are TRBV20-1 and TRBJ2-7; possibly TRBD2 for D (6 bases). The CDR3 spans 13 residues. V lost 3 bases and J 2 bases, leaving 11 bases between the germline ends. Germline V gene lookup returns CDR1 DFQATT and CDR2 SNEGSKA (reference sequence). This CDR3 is CSARFQRAYEQYF. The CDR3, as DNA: TGCAGTGCTAGGTTCCAGCGGGCCTACGAGCAGTACTTC.

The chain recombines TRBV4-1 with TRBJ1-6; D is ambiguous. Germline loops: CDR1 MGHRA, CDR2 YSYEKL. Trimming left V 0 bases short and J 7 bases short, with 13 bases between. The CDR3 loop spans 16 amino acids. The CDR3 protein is CASSQDDAVLNSPLHF. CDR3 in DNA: TGCGCCAGCAGCCAAGATGACGCAGTGCTGAATTCACCCCTCCACTTT.

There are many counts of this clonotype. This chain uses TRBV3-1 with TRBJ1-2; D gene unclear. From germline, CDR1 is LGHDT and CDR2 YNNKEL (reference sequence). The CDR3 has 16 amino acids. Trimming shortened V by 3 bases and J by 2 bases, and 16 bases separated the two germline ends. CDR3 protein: CASSHAGAGLNYGYTF. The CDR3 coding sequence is TGTGCCAGCAGCCATGCGGGCGCCGGCCTAAACTATGGCTACACCTTC.

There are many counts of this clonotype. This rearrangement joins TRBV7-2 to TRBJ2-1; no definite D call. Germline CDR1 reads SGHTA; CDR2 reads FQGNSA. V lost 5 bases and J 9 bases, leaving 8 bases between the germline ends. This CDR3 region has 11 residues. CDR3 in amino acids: CASSNFIEQFF. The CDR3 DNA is TGTGCCAGCAGCAACTTTATTGAGCAGTTCTTC.

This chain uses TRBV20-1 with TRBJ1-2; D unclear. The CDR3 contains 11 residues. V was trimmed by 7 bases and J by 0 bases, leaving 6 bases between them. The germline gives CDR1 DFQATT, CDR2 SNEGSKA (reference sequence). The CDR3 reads CSGSTNYGYTF. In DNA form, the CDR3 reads TGCAGTGGTTCGACTAACTATGGCTACACCTTC.

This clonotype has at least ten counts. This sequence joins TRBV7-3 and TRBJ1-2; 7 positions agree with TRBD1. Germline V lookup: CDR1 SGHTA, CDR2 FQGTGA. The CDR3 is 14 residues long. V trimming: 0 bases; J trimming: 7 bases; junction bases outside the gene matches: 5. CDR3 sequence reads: CASSLTETGLGYTF. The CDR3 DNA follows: TGTGCCAGCAGCTTAACGGAGACAGGGCTTGGCTACACCTTC. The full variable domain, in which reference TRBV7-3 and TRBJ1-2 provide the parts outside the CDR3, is GAGVSQTPSNKVTEKGKYVELRCDPISGHTALYWYRQSLGQGPEFLIYFQGTGAADDSGLPNDRFFAVRPEGSVSTLKIQRTERGDSAVYLCASSLTETGLGYTFGSGTRLTVV.

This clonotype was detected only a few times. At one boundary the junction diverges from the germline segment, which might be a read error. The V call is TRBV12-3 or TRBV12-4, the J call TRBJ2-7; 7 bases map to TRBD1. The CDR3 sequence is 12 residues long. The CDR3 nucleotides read TGTGCCAGCAGTTTTCTTCCGGGACAGCCTCACTTC. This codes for CASSFLPGQPHF.

CDR3 amino acids: CASSVFQGGNSPLHF. The CDR3 coding sequence is TGTGCCAGCAGCGTCTTCCAGGGAGGGAATTCACCCCTCCACTTT. The rearrangement uses TRBV9 and TRBJ1-6, with D perhaps matching TRBD1 (5 bases). Between the trimmed V and J ends, which lost 2 bases and 7 bases, there was a span of 13 bases. The CDR3 is 15 amino acids. CDR1 is SGDLS, CDR2 YYNGEE, per germline.

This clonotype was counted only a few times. For the CDR3, the DNA is TGTGCCAGCAGTTTAAGGGATGGTCCCAATGAAAAACTGTTTTTT. Amino acids: CASSLRDGPNEKLFF. The genes are TRBV12-3 or TRBV12-4 and TRBJ1-4; D unresolved. V dropped 2 bases and J dropped 5 bases, with 12 bases sitting between them. The CDR3 totals 15 residues.

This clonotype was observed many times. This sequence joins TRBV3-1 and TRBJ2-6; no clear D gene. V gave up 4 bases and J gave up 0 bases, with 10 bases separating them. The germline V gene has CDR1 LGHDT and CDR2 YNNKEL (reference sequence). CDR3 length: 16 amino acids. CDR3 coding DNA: TGTGCCAGCAGCCCGCAGTACCGCTCTGGGGCCAACGTCCTGACTTTC. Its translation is CASSPQYRSGANVLTF.

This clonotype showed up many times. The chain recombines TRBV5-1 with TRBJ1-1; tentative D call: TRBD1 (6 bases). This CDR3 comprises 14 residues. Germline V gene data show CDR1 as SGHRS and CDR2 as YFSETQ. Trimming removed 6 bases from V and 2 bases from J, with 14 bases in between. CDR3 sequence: CASTRQDFNTEAFF. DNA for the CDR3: TGCGCCAGCACACGACAGGACTTTAACACTGAAGCTTTCTTT.

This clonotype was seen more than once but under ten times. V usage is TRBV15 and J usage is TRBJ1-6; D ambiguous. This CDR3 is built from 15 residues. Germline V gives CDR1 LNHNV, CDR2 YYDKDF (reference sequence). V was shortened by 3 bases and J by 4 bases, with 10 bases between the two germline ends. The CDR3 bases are TGTGCCACCAGCAGGGGCGGATTGTATAATTCACCCCTCCACTTT. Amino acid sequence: CATSRGGLYNSPLHF. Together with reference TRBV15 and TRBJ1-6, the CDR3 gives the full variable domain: DAMVIQNPRYQVTQFGKPVTLSCSQTLNHNVMYWYQQKSSQAPKLLFHYYDKDFNNEADTPDNFQSRRPNTSFCFLDIRSPGLGDTAMYLCATSRGGLYNSPLHFGNGTRLTVT.

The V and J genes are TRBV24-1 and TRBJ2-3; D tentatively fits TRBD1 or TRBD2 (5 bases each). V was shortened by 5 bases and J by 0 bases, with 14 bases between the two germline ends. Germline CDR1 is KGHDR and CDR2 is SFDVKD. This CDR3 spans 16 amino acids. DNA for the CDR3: TGTGCCACCAGTGTTGGTCGGGACGGTAGCACAGATACGCAGTATTTT. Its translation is CATSVGRDGSTDTQYF.

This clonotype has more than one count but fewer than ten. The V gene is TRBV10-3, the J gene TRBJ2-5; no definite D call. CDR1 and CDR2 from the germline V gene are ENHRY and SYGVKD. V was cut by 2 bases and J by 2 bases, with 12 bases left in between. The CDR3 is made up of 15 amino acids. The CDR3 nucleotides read TGTGCCATCAGTGAGGGGCCCGGCCTTCAAGAGACCCAGTACTTC. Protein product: CAISEGPGLQETQYF.

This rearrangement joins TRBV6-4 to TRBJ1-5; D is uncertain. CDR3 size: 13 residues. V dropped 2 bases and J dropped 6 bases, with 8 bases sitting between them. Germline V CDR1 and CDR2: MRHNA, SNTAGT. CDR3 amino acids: CASSDGRGQPQHF. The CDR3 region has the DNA TGTGCCAGCAGTGACGGTCGGGGTCAGCCCCAGCATTTT.

The CDR3 loop is CASSSLGLAGELFF. Written as DNA, the CDR3 is TGTGCCAGCAGTTCACTAGGGTTGGCCGGGGAGCTGTTTTTT. This chain joins TRBV12-3 or TRBV12-4 and TRBJ2-2; D possibly corresponds to TRBD2 (5 bases). V was clipped by 4 bases and J by 6 bases, with 12 bases between them. The CDR3 has 14 amino acids.

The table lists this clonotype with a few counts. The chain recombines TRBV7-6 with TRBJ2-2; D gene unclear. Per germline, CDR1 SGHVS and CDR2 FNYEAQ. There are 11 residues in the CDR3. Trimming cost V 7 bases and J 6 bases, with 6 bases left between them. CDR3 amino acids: CASTSAGELFF. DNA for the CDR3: TGTGCCAGCACCAGCGCCGGGGAGCTGTTTTTT. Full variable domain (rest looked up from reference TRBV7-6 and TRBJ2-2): GAGVSQSPRYKVTKRGQDVALRCDPISGHVSLYWYRQALGQGPEFLTYFNYEAQQDKSGLPNDRFSAERPEGSISTLTIQRTEQRDSAMYRCASTSAGELFFGEGSRLTVL.

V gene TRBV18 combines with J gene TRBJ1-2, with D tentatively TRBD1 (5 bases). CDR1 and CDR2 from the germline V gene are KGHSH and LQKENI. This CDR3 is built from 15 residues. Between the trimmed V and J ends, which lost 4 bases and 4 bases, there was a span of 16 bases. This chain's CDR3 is CASSREEGMSYGYTF. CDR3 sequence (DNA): TGTGCCAGCTCACGCGAAGAGGGGATGAGCTATGGCTACACCTTC.

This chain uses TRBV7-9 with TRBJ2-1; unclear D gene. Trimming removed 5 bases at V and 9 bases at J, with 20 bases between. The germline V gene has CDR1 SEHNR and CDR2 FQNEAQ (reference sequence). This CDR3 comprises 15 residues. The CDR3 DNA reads TGTGCCAGCAGCCCCGACCCCGCACAACTGGGTGAGCAGTTCTTC. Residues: CASSPDPAQLGEQFF.

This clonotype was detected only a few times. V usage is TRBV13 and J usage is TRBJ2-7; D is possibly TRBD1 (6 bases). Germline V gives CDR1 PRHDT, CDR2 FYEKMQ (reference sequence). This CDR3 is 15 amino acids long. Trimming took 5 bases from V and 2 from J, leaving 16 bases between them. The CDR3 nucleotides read TGTGCCAGCAGCCCAGGTCACTACAGGGCCTACGAGCAGTACTTC. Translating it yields CASSPGHYRAYEQYF.